This TCR beta chain was profiled in a study of blood T cell repertoires in COVID-19. For the study at large: Donors in the United States, Italy and Spain gave samples during acute or convalescent COVID-19. Nucleic acid was either cDNA or gDNA, and it came from T cells, B-cell-depleted T cells, or PBMCs.

Per the authors' pipeline: Using reference gene primer amplification, nucleated cell counts were estimated. The table came from immunoSEQ multiplex PCR; TCRdb's copy has only in-frame clones and leaves some out. V, J and clone size derive from that table, while D and trimming were established from the DNA sequence. Counted here are about 220,000 clones, more than 65% occurring once; the ten biggest clones make up 3.6%. Sequenced input: peripheral blood. This sequence originates from a woman of 80 years or more with acute or convalescent COVID-19.

As DNA, the CDR3 is TGTGCCAGCTCACGACAGGGGGATCAAGAGACCCAGTACTTC. Its protein product is CASSRQGDQETQYF. V usage is TRBV18 and J usage is TRBJ2-5, with 9 positions matching TRBD1. The V gene end was trimmed by 4 bases and the J gene end by 2 bases; junction bases not matched to a gene: 2. The germline V gene encodes CDR1 KGHSH and CDR2 LQKENI. CDR3 length: 14 residues.